This TCR beta chain comes out of a study of shared clonotypes between healthy human individuals. Findings and limits, study-wide: Sampling included only blood; tissue repertoires likely differ. Enrolling few donors narrowed the genetic and exposure-history diversity that was represented.

CD4+ cells yielded CD45RA+ naive and CD45RA-negative memory subsets. Points on this clone: Its antigen is undetermined.

Generated by immunoSEQ multiplex PCR, the TCRdb table keeps only in-frame clones and is missing some. The profile shows under 2.5 million clones, 92% of them singletons. CDR3 length: 18 amino acids. Sequencing input: naive CD4+ T cells from PBMCs. The subset here: CD45RA+ positively selected. The clonotype comes from a man aged 18-30 years in good health. Some clones in this sample may be carry-over from other donors' samples. The J gene is TRBJ2-5, the V gene TRBV21-1; the D segment call TRBD1 is taken from the table without a DNA check. TRBV21-1 is tagged as a pseudogene. The CDR3 DNA is TGTGCCAGCAGCAACAAGTCGCATGGGACAGGGAGCCAAGAGACCCAGTACTTC. Translated, it gives CASSNKSHGTGSQETQYF.